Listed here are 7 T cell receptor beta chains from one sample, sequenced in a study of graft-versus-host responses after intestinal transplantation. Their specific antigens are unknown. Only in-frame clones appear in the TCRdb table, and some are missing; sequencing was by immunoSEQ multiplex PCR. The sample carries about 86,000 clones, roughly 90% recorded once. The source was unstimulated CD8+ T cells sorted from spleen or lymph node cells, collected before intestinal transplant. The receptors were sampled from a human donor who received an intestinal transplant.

In DNA, the CDR3 is TGTGCCAGTAGCCTTACCGGACAGGGTGGAAATGGCTACACCTTC. Translation: CASSLTGQGGNGYTF. The chain carries TRBV19 and TRBJ1-2, with 8 bases lining up with TRBD1. Trimming at V came to 6 bases and at J to 6 bases, leaving 12 bases not matched to a gene. Per germline, CDR1 LNHDA and CDR2 SQIVND (reference sequence). The CDR3 extends over 15 amino acids. Using reference TRBV19 and TRBJ1-2 for the parts outside the CDR3, the full variable domain is DGGITQSPKYLFRKEGQNVTLSCEQNLNHDAMYWYRQDPGQGLRLIYYSQIVNDFQKGDIAEGYSVSREKKESFPLTVTSAQKNPTAFYLCASSLTGQGGNGYTFGSGTRLTVV.

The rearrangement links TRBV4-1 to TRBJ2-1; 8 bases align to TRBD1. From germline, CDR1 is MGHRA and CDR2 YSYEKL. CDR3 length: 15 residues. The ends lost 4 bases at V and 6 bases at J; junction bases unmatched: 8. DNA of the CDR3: TGCGCCAGCAGCCTGACCCGAGGACAGGGCAATGAGCAGTTCTTC. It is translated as CASSLTRGQGNEQFF.

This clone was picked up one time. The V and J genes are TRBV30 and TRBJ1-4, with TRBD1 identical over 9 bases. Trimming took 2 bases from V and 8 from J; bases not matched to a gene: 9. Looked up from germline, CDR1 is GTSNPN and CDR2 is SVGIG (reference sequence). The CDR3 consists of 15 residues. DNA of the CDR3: TGTGCCTGGAGTACCGTAGGGACAGGGAAAGAAAAACTGTTTTTT. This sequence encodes CAWSTVGTGKEKLFF. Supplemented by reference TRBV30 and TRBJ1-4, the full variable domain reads SQTIHQWPATLVQPVGSPLSLECTVEGTSNPNLYWYRQAAGRGLQLLFYSVGIGQISSEVPQNLSASRPQDRQFILSSKKLLLSDSGFYLCAWSTVGTGKEKLFFGSGTQLSVL.

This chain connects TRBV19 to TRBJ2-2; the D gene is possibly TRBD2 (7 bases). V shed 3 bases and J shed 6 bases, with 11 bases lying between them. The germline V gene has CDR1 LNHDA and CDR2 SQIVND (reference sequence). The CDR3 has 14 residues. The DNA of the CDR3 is TGTGCCAGTAGTATGAAAGGGGGGGCCGGGGAGCTGTTTTTT. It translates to CASSMKGGAGELFF.

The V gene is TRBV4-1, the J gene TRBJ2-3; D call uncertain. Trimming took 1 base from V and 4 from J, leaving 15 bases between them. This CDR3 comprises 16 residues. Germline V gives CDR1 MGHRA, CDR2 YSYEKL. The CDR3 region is CASSQGAEYLPDTQYF. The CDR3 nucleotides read TGCGCCAGCAGCCAAGGCGCGGAGTATCTCCCAGATACGCAGTATTTT.

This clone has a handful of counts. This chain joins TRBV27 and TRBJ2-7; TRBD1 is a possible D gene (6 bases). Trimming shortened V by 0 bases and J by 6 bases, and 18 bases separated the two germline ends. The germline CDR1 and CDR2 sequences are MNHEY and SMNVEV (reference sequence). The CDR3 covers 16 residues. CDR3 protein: CASSLSQGPVISEQYF. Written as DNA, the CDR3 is TGTGCCAGCAGTTTATCGCAGGGGCCGGTAATATCCGAGCAGTACTTC.

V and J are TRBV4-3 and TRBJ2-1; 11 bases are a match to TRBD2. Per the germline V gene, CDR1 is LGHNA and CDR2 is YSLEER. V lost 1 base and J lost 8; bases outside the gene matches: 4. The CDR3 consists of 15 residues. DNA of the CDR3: TGCGCCAGCAGCCAAGGTAGCGGGGGGGCGCATGAGCAGTTCTTC. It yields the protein CASSQGSGGAHEQFF.